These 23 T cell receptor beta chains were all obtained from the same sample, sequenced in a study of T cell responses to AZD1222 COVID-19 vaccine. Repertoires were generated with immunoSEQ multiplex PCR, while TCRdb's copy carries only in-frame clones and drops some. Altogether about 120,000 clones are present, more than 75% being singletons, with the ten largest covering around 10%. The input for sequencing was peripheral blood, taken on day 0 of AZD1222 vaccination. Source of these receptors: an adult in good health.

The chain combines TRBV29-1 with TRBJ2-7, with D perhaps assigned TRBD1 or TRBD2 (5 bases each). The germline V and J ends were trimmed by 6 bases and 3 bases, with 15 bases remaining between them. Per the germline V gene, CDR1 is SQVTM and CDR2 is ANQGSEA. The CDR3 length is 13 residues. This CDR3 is CSVPGEGNYEQYF. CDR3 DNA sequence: TGCAGCGTCCCGGGTGAGGGGAACTACGAGCAGTACTTC.

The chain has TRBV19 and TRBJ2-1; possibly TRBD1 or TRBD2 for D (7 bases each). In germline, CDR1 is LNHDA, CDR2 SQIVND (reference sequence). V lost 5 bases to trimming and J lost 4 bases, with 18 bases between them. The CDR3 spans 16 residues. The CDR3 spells CASSPGGGYLYNEQFF. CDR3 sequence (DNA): TGTGCCAGTAGTCCAGGGGGGGGTTACCTATACAATGAGCAGTTCTTC.

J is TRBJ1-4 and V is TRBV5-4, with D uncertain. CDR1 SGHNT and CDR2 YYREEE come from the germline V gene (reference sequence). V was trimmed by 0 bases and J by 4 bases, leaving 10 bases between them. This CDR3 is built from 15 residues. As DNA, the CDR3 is TGTGCCAGCAGCTTGGTTGGAGAGAGTAATGAAAAACTGTTTTTT. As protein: CASSLVGESNEKLFF.

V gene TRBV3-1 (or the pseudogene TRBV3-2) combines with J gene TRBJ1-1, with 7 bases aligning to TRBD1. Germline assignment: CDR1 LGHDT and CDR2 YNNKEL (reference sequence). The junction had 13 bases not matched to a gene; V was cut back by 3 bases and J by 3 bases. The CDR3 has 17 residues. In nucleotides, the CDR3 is TGTGCCAGCAGCCACGGGACAGTAGGAATGGAAGACACTGAAGCTTTCTTT. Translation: CASSHGTVGMEDTEAFF.

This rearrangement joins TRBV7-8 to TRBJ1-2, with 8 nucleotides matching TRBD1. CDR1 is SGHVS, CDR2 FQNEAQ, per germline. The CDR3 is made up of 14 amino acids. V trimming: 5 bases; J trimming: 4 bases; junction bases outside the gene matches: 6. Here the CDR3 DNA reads TGTGCCAGCAGCCGCCGGACAGGGACCTATGGCTACACCTTC. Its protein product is CASSRRTGTYGYTF.

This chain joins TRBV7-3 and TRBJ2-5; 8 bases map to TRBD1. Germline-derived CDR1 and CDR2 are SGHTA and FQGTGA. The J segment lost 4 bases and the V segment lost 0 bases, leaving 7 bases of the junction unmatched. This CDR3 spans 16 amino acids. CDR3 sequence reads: CASSLTGAGGLETQYF. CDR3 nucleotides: TGTGCCAGCAGCTTAACGGGGGCAGGGGGCCTAGAGACCCAGTACTTC.

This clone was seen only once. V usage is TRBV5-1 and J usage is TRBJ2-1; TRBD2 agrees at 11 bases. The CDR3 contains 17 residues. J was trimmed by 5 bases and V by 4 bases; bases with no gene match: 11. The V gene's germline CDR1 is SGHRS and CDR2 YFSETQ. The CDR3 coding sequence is TGCGCCAGCAGCGTAACGGCCGGGACTAGCGGTCACAATGAGCAGTTCTTC. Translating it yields CASSVTAGTSGHNEQFF. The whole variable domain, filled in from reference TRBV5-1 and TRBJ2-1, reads KAGVTQTPRYLIKTRGQQVTLSCSPISGHRSVSWYQQTPGQGLQFLFEYFSETQRNKGNFPGRFSGRQFSNSRSEMNVSTLELGDSALYLCASSVTAGTSGHNEQFFGPGTRLTVL.

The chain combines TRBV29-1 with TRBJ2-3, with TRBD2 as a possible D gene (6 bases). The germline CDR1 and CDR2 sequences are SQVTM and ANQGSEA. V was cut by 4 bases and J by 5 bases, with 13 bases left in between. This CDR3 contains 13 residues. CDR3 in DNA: TGCAGCGTTGGGTCGGGGGAAGAAGATACGCAGTATTTT. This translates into CSVGSGEEDTQYF.

CDR3 sequence reads: CASSGRGINNSPLHF. DNA for the CDR3: TGTGCCAGCAGCGGGCGTGGGATTAATAATTCACCCCTCCACTTT. J is TRBJ1-6 and V is TRBV5-4, with D unresolved. Trimming took 4 bases from V and 5 from J, leaving 13 bases between them. CDR1 SGHNT and CDR2 YYREEE come from the germline V gene (reference sequence). CDR3 size: 15 residues.

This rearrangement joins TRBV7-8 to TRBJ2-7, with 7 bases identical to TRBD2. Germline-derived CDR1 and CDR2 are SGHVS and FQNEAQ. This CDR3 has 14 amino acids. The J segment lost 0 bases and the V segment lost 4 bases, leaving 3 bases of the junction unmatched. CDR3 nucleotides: TGTGCCAGCAGCTACGGGAGGAGCTCCTACGAGCAGTACTTC. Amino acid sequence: CASSYGRSSYEQYF.

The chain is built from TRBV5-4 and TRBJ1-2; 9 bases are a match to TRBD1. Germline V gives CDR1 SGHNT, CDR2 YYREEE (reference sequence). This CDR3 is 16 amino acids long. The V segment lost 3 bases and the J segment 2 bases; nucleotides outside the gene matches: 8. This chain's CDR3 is CASSSMTGGPNYGYTF. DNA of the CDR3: TGTGCCAGCAGCTCCATGACAGGGGGTCCGAACTATGGCTACACCTTC.

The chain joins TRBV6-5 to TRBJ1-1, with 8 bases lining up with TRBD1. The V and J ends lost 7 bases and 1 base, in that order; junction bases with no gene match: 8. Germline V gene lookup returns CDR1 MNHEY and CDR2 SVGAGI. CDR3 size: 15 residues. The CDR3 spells CASTLGDRGNTEAFF. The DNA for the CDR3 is TGTGCCAGCACCTTAGGAGACAGGGGGAACACTGAAGCTTTCTTT.

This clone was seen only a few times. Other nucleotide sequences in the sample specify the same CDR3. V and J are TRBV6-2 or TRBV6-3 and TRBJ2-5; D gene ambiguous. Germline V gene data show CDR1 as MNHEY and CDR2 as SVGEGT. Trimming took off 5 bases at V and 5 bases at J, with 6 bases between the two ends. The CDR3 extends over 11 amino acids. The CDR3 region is CASSLGETQYF. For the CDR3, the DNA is TGTGCCAGCAGTCTAGGCGAGACCCAGTACTTC.

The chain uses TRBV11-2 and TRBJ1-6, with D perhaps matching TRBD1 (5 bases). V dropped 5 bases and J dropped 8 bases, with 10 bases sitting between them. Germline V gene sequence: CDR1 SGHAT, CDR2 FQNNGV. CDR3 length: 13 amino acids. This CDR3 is CASSEGTDSPLHF. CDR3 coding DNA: TGTGCCAGCAGCGAAGGGACGGATTCACCCCTCCACTTT.

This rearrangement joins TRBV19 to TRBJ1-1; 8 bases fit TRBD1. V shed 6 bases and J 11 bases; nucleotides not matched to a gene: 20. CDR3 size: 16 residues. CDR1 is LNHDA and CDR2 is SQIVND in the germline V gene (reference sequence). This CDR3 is CASSPISTGGTTGAFF. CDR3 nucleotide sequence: TGTGCCAGTAGCCCCATAAGTACAGGGGGGACCACCGGCGCTTTCTTT.

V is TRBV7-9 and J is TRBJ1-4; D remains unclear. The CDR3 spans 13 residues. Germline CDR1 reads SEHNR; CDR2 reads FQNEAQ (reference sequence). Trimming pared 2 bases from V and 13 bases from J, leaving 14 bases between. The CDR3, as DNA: TGTGCCAGCAGCTTATCCCCGGCCGTGCTACTGTTTTTT. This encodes CASSLSPAVLLFF.

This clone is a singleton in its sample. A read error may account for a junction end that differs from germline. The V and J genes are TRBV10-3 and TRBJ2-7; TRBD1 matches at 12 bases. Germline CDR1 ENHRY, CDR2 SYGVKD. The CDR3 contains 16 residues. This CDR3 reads CATSPGTGGASYEQYF. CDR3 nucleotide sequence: TGTGCCACCAGTCCCGGGACAGGGGGCGCAAGTTACGAGCAGTACTTC.

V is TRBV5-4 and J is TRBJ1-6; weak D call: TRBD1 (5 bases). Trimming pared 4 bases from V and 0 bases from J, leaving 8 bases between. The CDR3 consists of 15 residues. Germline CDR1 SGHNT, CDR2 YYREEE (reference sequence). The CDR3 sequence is CASSPGNSYNSPLHF. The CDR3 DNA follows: TGTGCCAGCAGCCCAGGGAACTCCTATAATTCACCCCTCCACTTT. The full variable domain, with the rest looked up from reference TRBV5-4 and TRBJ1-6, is ETGVTQSPTHLIKTRGQQVTLRCSSQSGHNTVSWYQQALGQGPQFIFQYYREEENGRGNFPPRFSGLQFPNYSSELNVNALELDDSALYLCASSPGNSYNSPLHFGNGTRLTVT.

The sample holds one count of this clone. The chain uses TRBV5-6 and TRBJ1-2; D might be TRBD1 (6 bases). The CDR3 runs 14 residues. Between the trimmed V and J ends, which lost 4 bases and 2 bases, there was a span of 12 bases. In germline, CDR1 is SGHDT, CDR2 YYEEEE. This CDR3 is CASSPTRGNYGYTF. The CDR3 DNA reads TGTGCCAGCAGCCCGACCAGGGGAAACTATGGCTACACCTTC.

CDR3 sequence: CASSERRGQYNEQFF. The CDR3 bases are TGTGCCAGCAGTGAAAGGAGAGGACAGTACAATGAGCAGTTCTTC. The chain links TRBV2 to TRBJ2-1, with a tentative D call TRBD1 (6 bases). The CDR3 has 15 amino acids. Per the germline V gene, CDR1 is SNHLY and CDR2 is FYNNEI. With 2 bases removed from V and 4 bases from J, the gap between germline ends came to 12 bases.

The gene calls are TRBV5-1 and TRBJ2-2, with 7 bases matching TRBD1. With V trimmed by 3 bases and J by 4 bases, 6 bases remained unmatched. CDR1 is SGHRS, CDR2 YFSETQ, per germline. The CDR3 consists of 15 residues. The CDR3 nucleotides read TGCGCCAGCAGCTCCTACAGGGGTACCACCGGGGAGCTGTTTTTT. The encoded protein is CASSSYRGTTGELFF.

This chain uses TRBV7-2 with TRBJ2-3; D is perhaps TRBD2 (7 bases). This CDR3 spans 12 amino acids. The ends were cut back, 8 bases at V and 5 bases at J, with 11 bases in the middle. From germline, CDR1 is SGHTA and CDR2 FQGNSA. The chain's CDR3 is CASGGAGDTQYF. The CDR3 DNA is TGTGCCAGCGGGGGGGCTGGAGATACGCAGTATTTT. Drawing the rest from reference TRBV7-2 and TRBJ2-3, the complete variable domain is GAGVSQSPSNKVTEKGKDVELRCDPISGHTALYWYRQSLGQGLEFLIYFQGNSAPDKSGLPSDRFSAERTGGSVSTLTIQRTQQEDSAVYLCASGGAGDTQYFGPGTRLTVL.

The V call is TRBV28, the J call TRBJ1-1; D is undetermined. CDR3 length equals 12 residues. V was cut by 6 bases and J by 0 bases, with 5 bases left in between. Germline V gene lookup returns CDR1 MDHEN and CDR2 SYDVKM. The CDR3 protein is CASRTMNTEAFF. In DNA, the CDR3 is TGTGCCAGCAGAACAATGAACACTGAAGCTTTCTTT.